This paragraph covers one TCR beta chain sequence. In its sample, this clone was seen once. This clone's antigen is unknown. Base qualities are not at hand, and no much larger clone is one base apart. Using the deep immunoSEQ assay, multiplex PCR amplified TCR CDR3 regions from genomic DNA. Extracted genomic DNA from each cell subset was spread evenly across all wells of several immunoSEQ 96-well plates, with each plate serving as a replicate. Each replicate PCR for sorted subsets received roughly 200 ng genomic DNA, equal to about 30,000 T cell genomes. Purified libraries were measured with a Qubit 3.0 fluorometer, size-checked on a Bioanalyzer 2100, and measured again with the KAPA Library Quantification kit. Every immunoSEQ 96-well plate was sequenced on a separate single-read 150-cycle Illumina NextSeq 550 flow cell. Under the source paper's analysis protocol: Because the immunoSEQ output included only junctional sequences and no quality scores, the filtering could not be the same as the filtering used for full-length reads. Sequences were annotated with PyIR, a Python wrapper for IgBLAST v1.9, using IMGT germline references to assign V/J genes and CDR3. Any read was removed if the V/J assignment was weak (E-value above 1e-6), the CDR3 was missing, or the read contained stop codons, out-of-frame junctions, or ambiguous translated residues. A V3J clonotype was defined by an identical inferred V gene, J gene, and CDR3 amino acid sequence. The percentage overlap between two repertoires was calculated by dividing the number of shared unique clonotypes by the size of the smaller repertoire. Three approaches were used to assess repertoire richness: RTK rarefaction, the Chao1 estimator, and Recon v2.1 estimates of unobserved clonotypes. OLGA was used to compute generation probabilities for all TCRbeta clonotypes that the gDNA method yielded from a handful of donors. This immuneACCESS table, as held by TCRdb, lists in-frame sequences with V and J called but not all clones. Of the missing ones, under half trace to an unresolved V gene in checked studies; the others have no known cause. The D gene and trimming were derived from the DNA, and the V and J assignments and clone size from that table. The sample has about 2.1 million clones on record, 80% to 95% of them singletons. 1.5% to 2% of the sample belongs to the ten largest clones.

Including the terminal cysteine and phenylalanine, the CDR3 comprises 14 residues. The DNA shown is the 42-base CDR3, in frame from base 1. V loses 2 bases, J loses 1 base, and the germline ends lie 8 bases apart. CDR1 and CDR2, per the germline V gene, are MNHNS and SASEGT. CD8 naive samples consisted of CD45RO-negative cells that were positively selected for CCR7, yielding a CD45RA+CCR7+ population without TemRA cells. Healthy HIV-negative adults with no recently reported acute infections or vaccinations were included as donors. All donors were Caucasian adults living in Nashville, Tennessee, USA. Blood was obtained by leukapheresis, after which PBMCs were separated by Ficoll-Histopaque density gradient centrifugation and cryopreserved in liquid nitrogen vapor phase. Analytical flow cytometry was used to check the purity and quantity of each magnetically sorted T cell population. Genomic DNA was isolated from every sorted fraction and measured by UV absorbance on a Nanodrop 2000c.

This record comes from a study of shared clonotypes between healthy human individuals (dated by TCRdb to 2019 to 2021). About the study as a whole: A couple of women and three men aged 18 to 49 years were included in the cohort. For each donor, CD4 naive and CD4 memory were each given three plates, CD8 naive was given two plates, and CD8 memory was given one plate. The study deeply sequenced blood TCR repertoires of about 5 healthy adults to estimate repertoire size and the extent of clonotype sharing between individuals. To increase sequencing depth and limit assay-specific biases, TCR repertoire library preparation and sequencing were carried out by different laboratories using diverse techniques. Each donor's leukapheresis produced roughly between roughly 0.94 and 9.5 billion PBMCs.

Study-wide findings and limitations: Because the study included only a small number of donors, the genetic and exposure-history diversity represented was limited. Even with the large sequencing depth, rarefaction of the sorted-subset datasets indicated that sequencing was incomplete. Sampling was restricted to blood, and TCR repertoires in tissues likely differ from the TCR repertoires found in blood. Based on pairwise subsampling, the degree of clonotype sharing among donors was expected to be affected by sequencing depth. Naive subsets generally had larger estimated clonotype richness than memory subsets did. When a handful of donors were compared, the shared fraction of clonotypes was 5% to 6.5% for naive CD4, 3.5% for naive CD8, 2% to 2.5% for memory CD4, and roughly 0.43% for memory CD8. Compared with non-shared clonotypes, clonotypes shared by all four sorted-subset donors had higher generation probabilities.

The source material was naive CD8+ T cells from PBMCs. Interpreted using the paper, the cell subset or site label stands for: CD45RA+CCR7+. This receptor was identified in a man between 18 and 35 years old in good health. Some clones in this sample may be carry-over from other donors' samples. The rearranged segments are TRBV6-1 and TRBJ1-1; the D gene cannot be named for sure. The CDR3 amino acid sequence is: CASSERRQNTEAFF. The nucleotides read TGTGCCAGCAGTGAACGTAGGCAGAACACTGAAGCTTTCTTT.